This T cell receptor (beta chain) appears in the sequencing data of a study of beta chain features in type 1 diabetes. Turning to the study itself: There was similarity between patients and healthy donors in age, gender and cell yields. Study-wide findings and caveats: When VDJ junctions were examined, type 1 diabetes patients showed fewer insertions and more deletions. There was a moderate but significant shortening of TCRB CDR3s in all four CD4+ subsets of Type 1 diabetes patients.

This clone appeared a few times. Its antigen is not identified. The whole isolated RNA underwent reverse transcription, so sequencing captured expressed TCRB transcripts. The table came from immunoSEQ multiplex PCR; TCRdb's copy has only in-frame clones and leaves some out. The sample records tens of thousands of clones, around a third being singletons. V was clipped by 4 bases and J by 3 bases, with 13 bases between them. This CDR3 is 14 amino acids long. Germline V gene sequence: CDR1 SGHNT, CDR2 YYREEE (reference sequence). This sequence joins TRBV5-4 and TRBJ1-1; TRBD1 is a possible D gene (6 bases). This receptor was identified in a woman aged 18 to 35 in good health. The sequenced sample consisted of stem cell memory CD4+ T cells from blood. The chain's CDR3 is CASSPDRIHTEAFF. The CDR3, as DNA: TGTGCCAGCAGCCCCGACAGGATTCACACTGAAGCTTTCTTT.